This entry features one TCR beta chain sequence. Its cognate antigen is unknown. Both 60 Vbeta primers and 13 Jbeta primers went into the PCR. Repertoires were generated with immunoSEQ multiplex PCR, while TCRdb's copy carries only in-frame clones and drops some. The sample consists of 150,000 or so clones, approximately 63% of them appearing once. The source of the sample is a study of cytomegalovirus exposure and HLA in healthy donors. The CDR3 is made up of 15 amino acids. Germline CDR1 is SGDLS and CDR2 is YYNGEE. J lost 7 bases, V lost 2 bases, and 3 bases had no gene match. Whole-study results and caveats: Rarity held for most TCR sequences, but there were some public TCRs that occurred in many donors. Later analysis showed TCR association rates varying by HLA locus, highest for DRB1 and lowest for HLA-C.

Sequences were obtained from PBMCs. The J gene is TRBJ2-1, the V gene TRBV9; 13 bases line up with TRBD2. This clonotype originated in a woman in her sixties or seventies in good health and CMV-seropositive. This chain's CDR3 is CASSVGLAGVNEQFF. Written as DNA, the CDR3 is TGTGCCAGCAGCGTCGGACTAGCGGGAGTGAATGAGCAGTTCTTC.